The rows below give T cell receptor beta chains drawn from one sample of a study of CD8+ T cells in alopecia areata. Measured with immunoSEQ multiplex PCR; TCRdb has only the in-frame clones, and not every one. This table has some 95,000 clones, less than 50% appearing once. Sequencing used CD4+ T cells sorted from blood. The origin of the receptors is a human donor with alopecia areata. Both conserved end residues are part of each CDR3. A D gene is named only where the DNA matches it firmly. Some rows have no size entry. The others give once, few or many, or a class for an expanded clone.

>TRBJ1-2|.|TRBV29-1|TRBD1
CSTESGGAAGYTF
TGCAGCACTGAATCAGGGGGGGCGGCTGGCTACACCTTC
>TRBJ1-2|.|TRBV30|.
CAWRRSYGYTF
TGTGCCTGGAGGCGGAGCTATGGCTACACCTTC
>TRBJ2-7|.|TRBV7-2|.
CASSLGTAQTQGF
TGTGCCAGCAGCTTAGGAACTGCCCAAACGCAGGGCTTC
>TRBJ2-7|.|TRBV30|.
CAWSLGWPSSYEQYF
TGTGCCTGGAGCTTGGGGTGGCCGAGCTCCTACGAGCAGTACTTC
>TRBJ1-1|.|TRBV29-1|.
CSATLAIPEAFF
TGCAGCGCCACACTTGCCATTCCGGAAGCTTTCTTT
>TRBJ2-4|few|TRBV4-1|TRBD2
CASSPELAVKNIQYF
TGCGCCAGCAGTCCCGAACTAGCGGTCAAAAACATTCAGTACTTC
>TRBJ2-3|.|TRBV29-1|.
CSPMLGDTQYF
TGCAGCCCAATGCTGGGGGATACGCAGTATTTT
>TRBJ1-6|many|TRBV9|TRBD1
CASSATGDNSPLHF
TGTGCCAGCAGCGCGACAGGGGACAATTCACCCCTCCACTTT
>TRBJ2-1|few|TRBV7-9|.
CASSLHNEQFF
TGTGCCAGCAGCTTACACAATGAGCAGTTCTTC
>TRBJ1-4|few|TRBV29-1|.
CSVAATQTNEKLFF
TGCAGCGTCGCCGCGACTCAAACTAATGAAAAACTGTTTTTT
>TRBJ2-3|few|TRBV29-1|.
CSVEETGDTQYF
TGCAGCGTTGAAGAAACAGGGGATACGCAGTATTTT
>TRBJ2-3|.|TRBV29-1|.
CSADRRNTDTQYF
TGCAGCGCCGACAGGCGAAACACAGATACGCAGTATTTT
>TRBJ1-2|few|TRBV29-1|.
CSVEGYKNYGYTF
TGCAGCGTTGAAGGATACAAGAACTATGGCTACACCTTC
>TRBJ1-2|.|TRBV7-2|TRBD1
CASSLSTGDYGYTF
TGTGCCAGCAGCTTATCGACAGGGGACTATGGCTACACCTTC
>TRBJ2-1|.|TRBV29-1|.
CSTRADYNEQFF
TGCAGCACCCGCGCTGATTACAATGAGCAGTTCTTC
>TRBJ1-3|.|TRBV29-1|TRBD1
CSVDRGSGNTIYF
TGCAGCGTGGACAGGGGCTCTGGAAACACCATATATTTT
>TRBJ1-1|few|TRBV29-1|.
CSGRWGMNTEAFF
TGCAGCGGGCGATGGGGTATGAACACTGAAGCTTTCTTT
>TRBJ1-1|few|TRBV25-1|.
CLSGLEAFF
TGTCTCAGCGGGCTTGAAGCTTTCTTT
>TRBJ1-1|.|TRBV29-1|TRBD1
CSGSTGGMNTEAFF
TGCAGCGGATCGACAGGGGGCATGAACACTGAAGCTTTCTTT
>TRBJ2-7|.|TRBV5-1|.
CASSLGDGGVHEQYF
TGCGCCAGCAGCTTGGGGGACGGTGGGGTCCACGAGCAGTACTTC
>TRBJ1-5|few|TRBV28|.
CASSPARNQPQHF
TGTGCCAGCAGTCCCGCGCGCAATCAGCCCCAGCATTTT
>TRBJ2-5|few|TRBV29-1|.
CSVETPQETQYF
TGCAGCGTTGAGACTCCCCAAGAGACCCAGTACTTC
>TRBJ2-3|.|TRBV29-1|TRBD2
CSVAGDPGGTDTQYF
TGCAGCGTCGCGGGGGACCCGGGGGGCACAGATACGCAGTATTTT
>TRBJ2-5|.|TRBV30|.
CAWSFETSRTQYF
TGTGCCTGGAGTTTCGAGACCTCCCGGACCCAGTACTTC
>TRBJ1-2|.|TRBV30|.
CAWSRQTDGYTF
TGTGCCTGGAGTCGACAGACGGATGGCTACACCTTC
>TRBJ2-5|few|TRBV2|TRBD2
CASSRERGPQETQYF
TGTGCCAGCAGCCGGGAGCGGGGGCCTCAAGAGACCCAGTACTTC
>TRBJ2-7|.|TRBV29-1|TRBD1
CSGRGQPDREQYF
TGCAGCGGAAGGGGACAGCCGGATCGCGAGCAGTACTTC
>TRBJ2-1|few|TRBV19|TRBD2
CASSVEVLAGGPSNEQFF
TGTGCCAGTAGTGTCGAGGTCCTAGCGGGAGGGCCGAGCAATGAGCAGTTCTTC
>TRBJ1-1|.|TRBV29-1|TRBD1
CSARPGQGEGAFF
TGCAGCGCCCGCCCGGGACAGGGGGAGGGAGCTTTCTTT
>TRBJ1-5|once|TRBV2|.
CASRSLDQPQHF
TGTGCCAGCAGATCCCTGGATCAGCCCCAGCATTTT
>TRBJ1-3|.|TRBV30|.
CAWSPRENTIYF
TGTGCCTGGAGTCCCCGCGAAAACACCATATATTTT
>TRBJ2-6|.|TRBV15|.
CATSQGRVLSSGANVLTF
TGTGCCACCAGCCAAGGTCGGGTCCTTAGCTCTGGGGCCAACGTCCTGACTTTC
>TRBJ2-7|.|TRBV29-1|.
CSVGVGGSFYEQYF
TGCAGCGTTGGCGTCGGGGGCTCCTTCTACGAGCAGTACTTC
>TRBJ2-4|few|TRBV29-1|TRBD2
CSVKGRVAKNIQYF
TGCAGCGTTAAAGGGAGGGTAGCCAAAAACATTCAGTACTTC
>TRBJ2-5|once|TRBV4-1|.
CASSQGRSRQETQYF
TGCGCCAGCAGCCAAGGGAGGAGCCGGCAAGAGACCCAGTACTTC
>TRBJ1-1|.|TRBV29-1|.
CSVVSRLRDTEAFF
TGCAGCGTTGTCTCCCGTTTACGAGACACTGAAGCTTTCTTT
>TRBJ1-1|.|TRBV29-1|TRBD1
CSVGQGTGEAFF
TGCAGCGTTGGACAGGGAACGGGTGAAGCTTTCTTT